One sample yielded the 27 T cell receptor beta chains listed below, sequenced in a study of T-cell memory formation after mild COVID-19. TCRdb used MiXCR to reprocess the 5' RACE reads, holding one entry per CDR3 protein. Among approximately 340,000 distinct CDR3 sequences listed, roughly 13% were seen once. Sequenced: PBMCs or a T cell subset sorted from them (not recorded which). These receptors were taken from a man between 18 and 29 years old who had mild COVID-19 (a few samples of this study predate the infection). Cell type and time point are not known.

This clonotype was detected many times. The chain is built from TRBV2 and TRBJ1-2; D is unclear. The CDR3 is made up of 12 amino acids. Trimming pared 3 bases from V and 5 bases from J, leaving 7 bases between. CDR1 SNHLY and CDR2 FYNNEI come from the germline V gene. CDR3 in DNA: TGTGCCAGCAGTGACAGGTTATATGGCTACACCTTC. Translated: CASSDRLYGYTF.

Only a few counts were recorded for this clonotype. V usage is TRBV5-1 and J usage is TRBJ1-2, with unresolved D. V gave up 0 bases and J gave up 8 bases, with 14 bases separating them. The CDR3 covers 14 residues. Germline-derived CDR1 and CDR2 are SGHRS and YFSETQ. CDR3 amino acids: CASSLALPPQGYTF. The CDR3 DNA is TGCGCCAGCAGCTTGGCGTTGCCTCCGCAGGGCTACACCTTC.

The V and J genes are TRBV3-1 and TRBJ2-3; 8 bases match TRBD2. After removal of 0 bases from V and 2 bases from J, the junction contained 7 bases not matched to a gene. Germline CDR1 and CDR2: LGHDT and YNNKEL (reference sequence). The CDR3 is 17 amino acids. The CDR3 protein is CASSQDPIGLATDTQYF. CDR3 coding DNA: TGTGCCAGCAGCCAAGATCCCATAGGACTAGCCACAGATACGCAGTATTTT.

This clonotype came up a few times. CDR3 sequence (DNA): TGCAGCGTTGAAAAGGGTGGAGAGACCCAGTACTTC. Translation: CSVEKGGETQYF. This rearrangement joins TRBV29-1 to TRBJ2-5, with D uncertain. Germline values: CDR1 SQVTM, CDR2 ANQGSEA. Trimming left V 2 bases short and J 4 bases short, with 8 bases between. CDR3 length equals 12 residues.

The rearrangement links TRBV7-2 to TRBJ2-7; tentative D call: TRBD2 (6 bases). CDR1 and CDR2 from the germline V gene are SGHTA and FQGNSA. This CDR3 comprises 13 residues. Trimming shortened V by 3 bases and J by 3 bases, and 9 bases separated the two germline ends. In nucleotides, the CDR3 is TGTGCCAGCAGCTTCTTCGGGGGCTACGAGCAGTACTTC. Translating gives CASSFFGGYEQYF.

The V gene is TRBV7-9, the J gene TRBJ2-3, with TRBD2 matching over 8 bases. Trimming at V came to 9 bases and at J to 1 base, leaving 9 bases not matched to a gene. Per germline, CDR1 SEHNR and CDR2 FQNEAQ (reference sequence). The CDR3 loop spans 15 amino acids. In DNA form, the CDR3 reads TGTGCCAGTGGATCCGCGGGGGGACGCACAGATACGCAGTATTTT. It translates to CASGSAGGRTDTQYF.

The rearrangement joins TRBV24-1 to TRBJ1-5; the D gene is possibly TRBD1 (5 bases). CDR1 and CDR2 (germline): KGHDR, SFDVKD. Trimming cost V 6 bases and J 5 bases, with 13 bases left between them. This CDR3 is 14 amino acids long. CDR3 region: CATSSGGWDQPQHF. DNA of the CDR3: TGTGCCACCAGTTCCGGGGGATGGGATCAGCCCCAGCATTTT.

At least ten counts were recorded for this clonotype. The chain recombines TRBV27 with TRBJ2-7, with 7 bases fitting TRBD2. The CDR3 spans 15 residues. Losses at the gene ends were 2 bases for V and 5 bases for J; bases not matched to a gene: 9. The germline V gene encodes CDR1 MNHEY and CDR2 SMNVEV (reference sequence). DNA of the CDR3: TGTGCCAGCAGTTTAAGACCGGGGGGTTTGGACGAGCAGTACTTC. Protein product: CASSLRPGGLDEQYF.

This chain uses TRBV15 with TRBJ2-3; a possible D gene is TRBD2 (5 bases). The germline V gene has CDR1 LNHNV and CDR2 YYDKDF (reference sequence). V was shortened by 1 base and J by 4 bases, with 15 bases between the two germline ends. The CDR3 totals 16 residues. CDR3 in DNA: TGTGCCACCAGCAGAGCTGTTGCGGCGGGTTCAGATACGCAGTATTTT. This gives the protein CATSRAVAAGSDTQYF.

The V gene is TRBV7-9, the J gene TRBJ2-6, with D uncertain. Germline values: CDR1 SEHNR, CDR2 FQNEAQ (reference sequence). CDR3 length: 20 amino acids. The V end was cut by 3 bases, the J end by 0 bases, with 21 bases between. CDR3 nucleotide sequence: TGTGCCAGCAGCTTTACTTTTTTCGGACGGCCTGGCTCTGGGGCCAACGTCCTGACTTTC. It yields the protein CASSFTFFGRPGSGANVLTF.

The V call is TRBV7-2, the J call TRBJ1-2; TRBD1 is a possible D gene (5 bases). V lost 1 base to trimming and J lost 6 bases, with 9 bases between them. Per the germline V gene, CDR1 is SGHTA and CDR2 is FQGNSA. The CDR3 loop spans 13 amino acids. The CDR3 protein is CASSLDRLNGYTF. Written as DNA, the CDR3 is TGTGCCAGCAGCTTAGACAGGTTGAATGGCTACACCTTC.

This clonotype was counted only a few times. The chain is built from TRBV7-2 and TRBJ1-1; no definite D call. The CDR3 has 14 residues. Germline CDR1 and CDR2: SGHTA and FQGNSA. Trimming took off 3 bases at V and 1 base at J, with 9 bases between the two ends. As DNA, the CDR3 is TGTGCCAGCAGCTTCACGGAAACGAACACTGAAGCTTTCTTT. This codes for CASSFTETNTEAFF.

This clonotype was recorded at least ten times. V and J are TRBV5-1 and TRBJ2-3, with 9 bases fitting TRBD1. The length of the CDR3 is 14 residues. Germline V gives CDR1 SGHRS, CDR2 YFSETQ. J gave up 4 bases and V 7 bases, and 7 bases lay outside the gene matches. The CDR3 sequence: CASRDRAIADTQYF. The CDR3 DNA follows: TGCGCCAGCCGGGACAGGGCTATCGCAGATACGCAGTATTTT.

The V call is TRBV7-6, the J call TRBJ2-7; tentatively, D is TRBD1 or TRBD2 (5 bases each). Trimming pared 5 bases from V and 0 bases from J, leaving 20 bases between. Per the germline V gene, CDR1 is SGHVS and CDR2 is FNYEAQ. The CDR3 is 17 amino acids. The CDR3 nucleotides read TGTGCCAGCAGCCGTGTGGTCGGGGCACCCTCCTCCTACGAGCAGTACTTC. It specifies CASSRVVGAPSSYEQYF.

A few counts support this clonotype. V usage is TRBV15 and J usage is TRBJ2-5; D tentatively reads TRBD1 or TRBD2 (5 bases each). Trimming removed 3 bases at V and 0 bases at J, with 8 bases between. This CDR3 has 14 amino acids. Germline lookup yields CDR1 LNHNV and CDR2 YYDKDF (reference sequence). The CDR3 nucleotides read TGTGCCACCAGCAGTGGGACGGACCAAGAGACCCAGTACTTC. The encoded protein is CATSSGTDQETQYF.

This clonotype has only a few counts. V is TRBV5-1 and J is TRBJ2-1, with D unresolved. The germline V and J ends were trimmed by 5 bases and 0 bases, with 15 bases remaining between them. Germline CDR1 SGHRS, CDR2 YFSETQ. This CDR3 region has 16 residues. CDR3 loop: CASSLPTISSYNEQFF. DNA of the CDR3: TGCGCCAGCAGTCTCCCAACTATTAGCTCCTACAATGAGCAGTTCTTC.

The chain joins TRBV24-1 to TRBJ1-2; TRBD1 is a possible D gene (6 bases). CDR3 length: 13 amino acids. Germline CDR1 and CDR2: KGHDR and SFDVKD. Trimming removed 6 bases from V and 6 bases from J, with 13 bases in between. The chain's CDR3 is CATSNGGLDGYTF. The CDR3, as DNA: TGTGCCACCAGTAACGGGGGGCTCGATGGCTACACCTTC.

This clonotype was recorded many times. The chain has TRBV6-2 or TRBV6-3 and TRBJ2-1; tentative D call: TRBD2 (6 bases). CDR1 and CDR2 from the germline V gene are MNHEY and SVGEGT. The CDR3 consists of 13 residues. Between the trimmed V and J ends, which lost 6 bases and 3 bases, there was a span of 9 bases. The CDR3 DNA follows: TGTGCCAGCAGCCGGGACTTCTACAATGAGCAGTTCTTC. It translates to CASSRDFYNEQFF.

This sequence joins TRBV5-1 and TRBJ1-1; weak D call: TRBD1 (5 bases). Germline assignment: CDR1 SGHRS and CDR2 YFSETQ. Trimming left V 4 bases short and J 11 bases short, with 15 bases between. CDR3 size: 12 residues. CDR3 DNA: TGCGCCAGCAGCCTAGAGGGGAGGGCGGCTTTCTTT. Translation gives CASSLEGRAAFF.

This clonotype occurred a few times. The chain has TRBV27 and TRBJ1-1, with 7 bases matching TRBD1. This CDR3 comprises 13 residues. Looked up from germline, CDR1 is MNHEY and CDR2 is SMNVEV (reference sequence). J gave up 1 base and V 7 bases, and 3 bases lay outside the gene matches. CDR3 DNA sequence: TGTGCCAGCACTCACAGGGGGAACACTGAAGCTTTCTTT. This codes for CASTHRGNTEAFF.

This clonotype was seen ten or more times. The rearrangement uses TRBV6-5 and TRBJ2-2; TRBD2 matches 11 bases. CDR3 length: 15 residues. The J segment lost 6 bases and the V segment lost 6 bases, leaving 6 bases of the junction unmatched. In germline, CDR1 is MNHEY, CDR2 SVGAGI. In nucleotides, the CDR3 is TGTGCCAGCAGGAACCTAGCGGGGGGTGCCGGGGAGCTGTTTTTT. Its translation is CASRNLAGGAGELFF.

This clonotype was seen more than once but under ten times. This chain connects TRBV6-2 or TRBV6-3 to TRBJ2-3; D not certain. The V end was cut by 6 bases, the J end by 9 bases, with 13 bases between. Germline lookup yields CDR1 MNHEY and CDR2 SVGEGT. This CDR3 contains 12 residues. The CDR3 loop reads CASRVWSGTQYF. The CDR3 DNA sequence: TGTGCCAGCAGAGTGTGGTCCGGGACGCAGTATTTT.

In this sample, this clonotype turned up a few times. The V call is TRBV4-1, the J call TRBJ1-1; possibly TRBD1 for D (5 bases). Germline CDR1 and CDR2: MGHRA and YSYEKL. V lost 4 bases, J lost 4 bases, and 16 bases lay in between. This CDR3 is 15 amino acids long. CDR3 protein: CASSREILRGTEAFF. The CDR3 DNA reads TGCGCCAGCAGCCGAGAAATCTTGAGGGGCACTGAAGCTTTCTTT.

Only a few counts were recorded for this clonotype. This chain uses TRBV21-1 with TRBJ2-7; the DNA was not compared with TRBD2, the D call given in the table. TRBV21-1 is a pseudogene. This CDR3 comprises 11 residues. CDR3 residues: CASRGLREQYV. For the CDR3, the DNA is TGTGCCAGCAGGGGACTGAGAGAGCAGTACGTC.

The rearrangement links TRBV6-5 to TRBJ2-4, with D uncertain. Germline assignment: CDR1 MNHEY and CDR2 SVGAGI. V was trimmed by 6 bases and J by 8 bases, leaving 17 bases between them. This CDR3 spans 14 amino acids. CDR3 nucleotides: TGTGCCAGCAGCGAACGTTTCCGACCTGACATTCAGTACTTC. Protein product: CASSERFRPDIQYF.

The CDR3 is CASSRSPGDTEAFF. As DNA, the CDR3 is TGTGCCAGCAGTCGTAGCCCTGGGGACACTGAAGCTTTCTTT. The chain employs TRBV2 and TRBJ1-1; D is unresolved. The germline V gene has CDR1 SNHLY and CDR2 FYNNEI. V dropped 5 bases and J dropped 3 bases, with 13 bases sitting between them. The CDR3 extends over 14 amino acids. The entire variable domain, with the rest obtained from reference TRBV2 and TRBJ1-1, is as follows: EPEVTQTPSHQVTQMGQEVILRCVPISNHLYFYWYRQILGQKVEFLVSFYNNEISEKSEIFDDQFSVERPDGSNFTLKIRSTKLEDSAMYFCASSRSPGDTEAFFGQGTRLTVV.

This clonotype appeared a few times. J is TRBJ2-7 and V is TRBV12-3 or TRBV12-4, with unresolved D. The CDR3 spans 13 residues. V was clipped by 1 base and J by 2 bases, with 6 bases between them. The CDR3 here is CASSLDQAYEQYF. The DNA for the CDR3 is TGTGCCAGCAGTTTAGACCAAGCCTACGAGCAGTACTTC.